The 27 T cell receptor beta chains below all came from one sample that was sequenced in a study of vaccination effects on CD4 cells after COVID-19. The table came from immunoSEQ multiplex PCR; TCRdb's copy has only in-frame clones and leaves some out. The sample carries 70,000 or so clones, 60% to 85% recorded once. Sequencing in the ViraFEST assay came after antigen-specific CD4+ T cells had been expanded with viral peptide pools, which were used to stimulate PBMC. Culturing for ten to eleven days preceded CD4+ T cell isolation. Prior SARS-CoV-2 infection was absent in the vaccine recipients, as shown by negative nucleocapsid antibodies. Their recognized antigens are unknown. The sample in question was CD4+ T cells from PBMCs cultured with SARS-CoV-2 spike peptides, obtained before COVID-19 vaccination. The receptor source for this set is a human donor who received a COVID-19 vaccine.

The V call is TRBV2, the J call TRBJ1-1, with 10 bases aligning to TRBD1. There are 15 residues in the CDR3. The germline gives CDR1 SNHLY, CDR2 FYNNEI. Trimming removed 6 bases from V and 1 base from J; junction bases left unmatched: 5. CDR3 loop: CASRRQGAANTEAFF. In DNA, the CDR3 is TGTGCCAGCAGGAGACAGGGGGCGGCGAACACTGAAGCTTTCTTT.

V usage is TRBV19 and J usage is TRBJ2-3; possibly TRBD1 for D (6 bases). Between the trimmed V and J ends, which lost 5 bases and 0 bases, there was a span of 15 bases. The CDR3 is 16 amino acids. Germline lookup yields CDR1 LNHDA and CDR2 SQIVND (reference sequence). The CDR3 DNA sequence: TGTGCCAGTAGTGACAGGTATCGCACTAGCACAGATACGCAGTATTTT. Its translation: CASSDRYRTSTDTQYF.

The V and J genes are TRBV7-2 and TRBJ1-1, with D unresolved. Trimming took 3 bases from V and 8 from J, leaving 13 bases between them. The CDR3 runs 13 residues. CDR1 SGHTA and CDR2 FQGNSA come from the germline V gene. In DNA, the CDR3 is TGTGCCAGCAGCTTTCGGGCATGGCAGGAAGCTTTCTTT. Translated: CASSFRAWQEAFF. The variable domain in full, with the rest retrieved from reference TRBV7-2 and TRBJ1-1, is GAGVSQSPSNKVTEKGKDVELRCDPISGHTALYWYRQSLGQGLEFLIYFQGNSAPDKSGLPSDRFSAERTGGSVSTLTIQRTQQEDSAVYLCASSFRAWQEAFFGQGTRLTVV.

To note about this clone: One junction end disagrees with the germline gene, perhaps due to a read error. The chain links TRBV9 to TRBJ2-1, with 9 bases that match TRBD2. Germline-derived CDR1 and CDR2 are SGDLS and YYNGEE. This CDR3 region has 15 residues. CDR3 coding DNA: TGTGCCAGCAGCGCAGGGACTAGCTTCTACGATGAGCAGTTCTTC. It codes for CASSAGTSFYDEQFF.

This clone occurred once. This chain joins TRBV6-1 and TRBJ1-4, with D hard to call. The CDR3 spans 16 residues. Germline V gives CDR1 MNHNS, CDR2 SASEGT. The V end was cut by 4 bases, the J end by 7 bases, with 19 bases between. CDR3 bases: TGTGCCAGCAGTGTCAATGGATGGGAGGGAGGTGAAAAACTGTTTTTT. It translates to CASSVNGWEGGEKLFF.

V gene TRBV18 combines with J gene TRBJ1-3; TRBD1 is a possible D gene (5 bases). The CDR3 has 15 residues. Trimming took off 3 bases at V and 0 bases at J, with 9 bases between the two ends. CDR1 and CDR2 (germline): KGHSH, LQKENI. CDR3 sequence reads: CASSPGGSSGNTIYF. The CDR3 DNA is TGTGCCAGCTCACCGGGGGGGAGCTCTGGAAACACCATATATTTT.

V is TRBV5-1 and J is TRBJ2-3; TRBD1 is a possible D gene (5 bases). The CDR3 consists of 13 residues. From germline, CDR1 is SGHRS and CDR2 YFSETQ. Trimming pared 0 bases from V and 4 bases from J, leaving 6 bases between. CDR3 sequence reads: CASSLARADTQYF. CDR3 nucleotides: TGCGCCAGCAGCTTGGCCAGGGCAGATACGCAGTATTTT.

This clone was detected only once. The chain joins TRBV6-1 to TRBJ1-1; 7 positions agree with TRBD1. J was trimmed by 5 bases and V by 3 bases; bases with no gene match: 3. Germline V lookup: CDR1 MNHNS, CDR2 SASEGT. CDR3 length equals 13 residues. Written as DNA, the CDR3 is TGTGCCAGCAGTGAGCGACAGGGAACTGAAGCTTTCTTT. As protein: CASSERQGTEAFF.

This clone occurred a few times. J is TRBJ2-6 and V is TRBV7-2, with D possibly matching TRBD1 (5 bases). Trimming cost V 6 bases and J 4 bases, with 10 bases left between them. Germline values: CDR1 SGHTA, CDR2 FQGNSA. The CDR3 length is 14 residues. The CDR3 reads CASSQSGGANVLTF. CDR3 nucleotide sequence: TGTGCCAGCAGTCAATCAGGGGGGGCCAACGTCCTGACTTTC.

The chain is built from TRBV6-5 and TRBJ1-2; possible D gene TRBD1, 6 bases. The CDR3 runs 15 residues. Germline lookup yields CDR1 MNHEY and CDR2 SVGAGI. Deletions cut 7 bases from V and 4 bases from J, with 19 bases between. The DNA of the CDR3 is TGTGCCAGCACCTCCCGGGGGGCGGGTGGCTATGGCTACACCTTC. Translating it yields CASTSRGAGGYGYTF.

This clone was detected once. The CDR3 nucleotides read TGTGCCAGCAGCCCCCGGGACAGGGAGGCTTTCTTT. It translates to CASSPRDREAFF. This sequence joins TRBV3-1 (or the pseudogene TRBV3-2) and TRBJ1-1; 9 bases match TRBD1. Trimming at V came to 4 bases and at J to 11 bases, leaving 5 bases not matched to a gene. The CDR3 sequence is 12 residues long. Germline CDR1 is LGHDT and CDR2 is YNNKEL (reference sequence).

The chain recombines TRBV28 with TRBJ2-7; perhaps TRBD1 as D (5 bases). Germline CDR1 reads MDHEN; CDR2 reads SYDVKM. V was trimmed by 6 bases and J by 3 bases, leaving 15 bases between them. The CDR3 is 14 residues long. CDR3 sequence: CASSRPDSLYEQYV. CDR3 nucleotide sequence: TGTGCCAGCAGCCGCCCAGACAGTCTCTACGAGCAGTACGTC.

The V and J genes are TRBV4-1 and TRBJ1-4; D gene ambiguous. The CDR3 has 15 amino acids. Germline V gene data show CDR1 as MGHRA and CDR2 as YSYEKL. V shed 0 bases and J shed 5 bases, with 10 bases lying between them. The CDR3 bases are TGCGCCAGCAGCCAAGAATGGCGGTCCAATGAAAAACTGTTTTTT. It codes for CASSQEWRSNEKLFF.

The CDR3 loop is CASSSPTVNTEAFF. CDR3 in DNA: TGTGCCAGCAGTTCTCCGACGGTGAACACTGAAGCTTTCTTT. The J gene is TRBJ1-1, the V gene TRBV6-2 or TRBV6-3; D is ambiguous. Trimming cost V 4 bases and J 0 bases, with 9 bases left between them. The CDR3 length is 14 residues. Germline loops: CDR1 MNHEY, CDR2 SVGEGT.

This chain links TRBV12-3 or TRBV12-4 with TRBJ2-1, with a weak D call TRBD2 (5 bases). The CDR3 length is 12 residues. V lost 6 bases, J lost 9 bases, and 12 bases lay in between. As DNA, the CDR3 is TGTGCCAGCAGCATTAGCGTCACTGAGCAGTTCTTC. This sequence encodes CASSISVTEQFF.

The V and J genes are TRBV18 and TRBJ2-5; D is unresolved. Looked up from germline, CDR1 is KGHSH and CDR2 is LQKENI. Trimming cost V 0 bases and J 0 bases, with 11 bases left between them. The CDR3 is 16 amino acids. The CDR3 sequence is CASSPPLRTHQETQYF. The CDR3 DNA reads TGTGCCAGCTCACCACCGCTCAGGACCCACCAAGAGACCCAGTACTTC. Together with reference TRBV18 and TRBJ2-5, the CDR3 gives the full variable domain: NAGVMQNPRHLVRRRGQEARLRCSPMKGHSHVYWYRQLPEEGLKFMVYLQKENIIDESGMPKERFSAEFPKEGPSILRIQQVVRGDSAAYFCASSPPLRTHQETQYFGPGTRLLVL.

This sequence joins TRBV6-5 and TRBJ1-3; D might be TRBD1 (5 bases). Trimming cost V 8 bases and J 7 bases, with 18 bases left between them. The CDR3 has 14 residues. Germline values: CDR1 MNHEY, CDR2 SVGAGI. CDR3 loop: CASLRDGSLNTIYF. CDR3 nucleotide sequence: TGTGCCAGCCTCCGGGACGGTAGTCTGAACACCATATATTTT.

J is TRBJ1-2 and V is TRBV23-1; D is unclear. TRBV23-1 is known as an ORF, though its function is uncertain. Trimming took off 8 bases at V and 6 bases at J, with 19 bases between the two ends. The CDR3 runs 14 residues. CDR3 loop: CASPLTNRRHGYTF. The CDR3, as DNA: TGCGCCAGCCCATTGACAAATCGGCGGCATGGCTACACCTTC.

The gene calls are TRBV3-1 (or the pseudogene TRBV3-2) and TRBJ2-3; D remains unclear. The ends were cut back, 1 base at V and 0 bases at J, with 8 bases in the middle. The CDR3 runs 15 residues. CDR1 is LGHDT and CDR2 is YNNKEL in the germline V gene (reference sequence). The CDR3 region is CASSQGVGSTDTQYF. DNA of the CDR3: TGTGCCAGCAGCCAAGGGGTAGGTAGCACAGATACGCAGTATTTT.

This clone was detected only a few times. V and J are TRBV27 and TRBJ1-5, with D perhaps matching TRBD1 (5 bases). The CDR3 is 13 residues long. Trimming stripped 1 base from V and 7 bases from J, with 8 bases between. Germline V CDR1 and CDR2: MNHEY, SMNVEV (reference sequence). The DNA of the CDR3 is TGTGCCAGCAGTTTATGGGGACGGCAGCCCCAGCATTTT. It yields the protein CASSLWGRQPQHF.

V gene TRBV7-3 combines with J gene TRBJ2-4; TRBD2 aligns across 11 bases. V was clipped by 3 bases and J by 9 bases; unmatched bases: 4. The CDR3 runs to 14 residues. Germline V CDR1 and CDR2: SGHTA, FQGTGA. The CDR3 protein is CASSLTSGEGIQYF. CDR3 in DNA: TGTGCCAGCAGCTTGACTAGCGGGGAGGGCATTCAGTACTTC.

V is TRBV28 and J is TRBJ1-6, with D possibly being TRBD1 (5 bases). The germline gives CDR1 MDHEN, CDR2 SYDVKM. CDR3 length: 14 amino acids. V was shortened by 5 bases and J by 11 bases, with 16 bases between the two germline ends. CDR3 loop: CASSGGRELPPLHF. CDR3 DNA: TGTGCCAGCAGTGGGGGGAGAGAGCTGCCACCCCTCCACTTT.

This clone was detected only once. The chain employs TRBV28 and TRBJ2-2; TRBD1 matches at 7 bases. V was pared by 10 bases and J by 0 bases, with 8 bases of the junction left unmatched. Germline V lookup: CDR1 MDHEN, CDR2 SYDVKM. The CDR3 sequence is 15 residues long. The CDR3 loop is CAIPCGTANTGELFF. For the CDR3, the DNA is TGTGCCATCCCTTGTGGGACAGCGAACACCGGGGAGCTGTTTTTT.

This clone was picked up a small number of times. V usage is TRBV7-9 and J usage is TRBJ1-2, with 7 bases that match TRBD1. Losses at the gene ends were 5 bases for V and 8 bases for J; bases not matched to a gene: 5. Germline CDR1 and CDR2: SEHNR and FQNEAQ (reference sequence). This CDR3 is 12 amino acids long. CDR3 sequence reads: CASSRTGEGYTF. CDR3 in DNA: TGTGCCAGCAGCCGAACAGGGGAGGGCTACACCTTC.

This clone was found once. The gene calls are TRBV5-1 and TRBJ2-5, with 8 bases identical to TRBD2. This CDR3 has 15 amino acids. Trimming cost V 3 bases and J 5 bases; bases outside gene matches: 9. Germline loops: CDR1 SGHRS, CDR2 YFSETQ. The CDR3 protein is CASSSGSGGGETQYF. CDR3 nucleotide sequence: TGCGCCAGCAGCTCCGGGAGCGGGGGCGGGGAGACCCAGTACTTC.

The chain is built from TRBV11-2 and TRBJ2-6; the D gene is possibly TRBD1 (5 bases). This CDR3 spans 17 amino acids. V lost 1 base and J lost 1, with 11 bases in between. Per the germline V gene, CDR1 is SGHAT and CDR2 is FQNNGV. CDR3 in amino acids: CASSLVSGPSGANVLTF. The CDR3 region has the DNA TGTGCCAGCAGCTTAGTGTCAGGGCCATCTGGGGCCAACGTCCTGACTTTC.

This clone was picked up one time. The chain links TRBV19 to TRBJ1-4; D is unclear. CDR3 size: 11 residues. Germline CDR1 and CDR2: LNHDA and SQIVND (reference sequence). Trimming stripped 4 bases from V and 7 bases from J, with 4 bases between. This CDR3 reads CASSTGEKLFF. Written as DNA, the CDR3 is TGTGCCAGTAGTACCGGTGAAAAACTGTTTTTT.